This TCR beta chain appears in the sequencing data of a study of T cells in Graves' hyperthyroidism and ophthalmopathy. Study-level results: Blood also contained most expanded thyroid clonotypes above 0.001.

RNA transcripts were the template for amplifying TCR beta CDR3 regions. Initially, a first-round RT-PCR of the TCR CDR3 employed the HTBI primer set. MiXCR, applied by TCRdb to the multiplex PCR reads, yields one record per CDR3 protein. In the table there are fewer than 350,000 distinct CDR3 sequences, 18% of which are singletons. Germline V gene data show CDR1 as ENHRY and CDR2 as SYGVKD. The CDR3 length is 15 residues. The V and J ends lost 0 bases and 5 bases respectively, with 14 bases between them. A word on this clonotype: Antigen unknown.

The chain links TRBV10-3 to TRBJ2-7; D perhaps matches TRBD2 (6 bases). Sequenced input: blood. This TCR was sampled from a woman aged 50 to 65 with Graves' hyperthyroidism. The CDR3 DNA sequence: TGTGCCATCAGTGAGTCCGGCGGGAACGTCCACGAGCAGTACTTC. The encoded protein is CAISESGGNVHEQYF.